This paragraph covers one T cell receptor beta chain sequence. The regulatory T cell sort gate was CD4+CD25hiCD127low/negative. These data come from a study of B cell selection in AIRE deficiency. The CDR3 covers 12 residues. Germline V gene sequence: CDR1 ENHRY, CDR2 SYGVKD. With 2 bases removed from V and 15 bases from J, the gap between germline ends came to 14 bases. Sequenced by immunoSEQ multiplex PCR; TCRdb stores in-frame clones only, minus some. The table has some 3,000 clones, about four fifths seen once. The chain couples TRBV10-3 to TRBJ2-4; D possibly corresponds to TRBD1 (5 bases). The specimen was Tregs sorted from PBMCs. The source of this sequence is a human donor with AIRE deficiency. CDR3 nucleotides: TGTGCCATCAGTGAGGGAACAGGTTTTGCGTACTTC. It specifies CAISEGTGFAYF.